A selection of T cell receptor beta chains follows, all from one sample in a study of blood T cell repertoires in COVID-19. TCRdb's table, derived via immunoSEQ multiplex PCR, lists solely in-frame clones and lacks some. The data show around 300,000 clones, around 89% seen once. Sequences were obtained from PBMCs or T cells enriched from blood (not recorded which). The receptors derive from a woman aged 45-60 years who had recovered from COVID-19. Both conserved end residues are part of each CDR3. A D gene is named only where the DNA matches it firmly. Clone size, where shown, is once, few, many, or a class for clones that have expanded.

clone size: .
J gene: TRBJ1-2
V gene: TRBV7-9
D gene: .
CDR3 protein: CASSLAQVNTNYGYTF
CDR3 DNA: TGTGCCAGCAGCTTAGCCCAGGTGAACACTAACTATGGCTACACCTTC

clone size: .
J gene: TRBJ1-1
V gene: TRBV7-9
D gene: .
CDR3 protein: CASSLMVASDAEAFF
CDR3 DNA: TGTGCCAGCAGCTTAATGGTAGCGTCCGACGCTGAAGCTTTCTTT

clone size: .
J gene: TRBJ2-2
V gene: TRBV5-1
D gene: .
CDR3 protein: CASNGQTTGELFF
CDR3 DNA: TGCGCCAGTAACGGACAGACGACCGGGGAGCTGTTTTTT

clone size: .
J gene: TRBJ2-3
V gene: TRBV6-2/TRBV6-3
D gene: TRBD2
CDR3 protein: CASSPLGAGEKDTQYF
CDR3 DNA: TGTGCCAGCAGTCCCCTTGGAGCGGGAGAAAAAGATACGCAGTATTTT

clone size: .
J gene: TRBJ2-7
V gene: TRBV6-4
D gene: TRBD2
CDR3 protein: CASSDQAGAYEQYF
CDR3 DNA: TGTGCCAGCAGTGATCAAGCGGGAGCCTACGAGCAGTACTTC

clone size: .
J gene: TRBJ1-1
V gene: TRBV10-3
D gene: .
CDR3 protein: CAISESPQAVTEAFF
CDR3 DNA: TGTGCCATCAGTGAGTCGCCACAGGCCGTGACTGAAGCTTTCTTT

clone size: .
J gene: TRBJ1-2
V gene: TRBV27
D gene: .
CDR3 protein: CASGRTGSYGYTF
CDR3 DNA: TGTGCCAGCGGCAGAACAGGGTCCTATGGCTACACCTTC

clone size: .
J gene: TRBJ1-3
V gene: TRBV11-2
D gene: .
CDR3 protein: CASSSRSSGNTIYF
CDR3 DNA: TGTGCCAGCAGCTCTCGGAGCTCTGGAAACACCATATATTTT

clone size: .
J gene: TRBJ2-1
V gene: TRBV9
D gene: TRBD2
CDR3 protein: CASSLTSGRYNEQFF
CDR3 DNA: TGTGCCAGCAGCCTAACTAGCGGGAGATACAATGAGCAGTTCTTC

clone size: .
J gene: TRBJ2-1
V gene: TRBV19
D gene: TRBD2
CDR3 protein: CASSRSGPRAGGYNEQFF
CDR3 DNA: TGTGCCAGTAGTAGATCCGGGCCACGGGCGGGAGGGTATAATGAGCAGTTCTTC

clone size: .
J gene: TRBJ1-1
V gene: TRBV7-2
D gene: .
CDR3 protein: CASSFRSMNTEAFF
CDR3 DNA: TGTGCCAGCAGCTTCCGGTCAATGAACACTGAAGCTTTCTTT

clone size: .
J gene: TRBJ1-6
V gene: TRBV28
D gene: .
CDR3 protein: CASRREGTFNSPLHF
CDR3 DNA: TGTGCCAGCAGGAGGGAGGGCACCTTTAATTCACCCCTCCACTTT

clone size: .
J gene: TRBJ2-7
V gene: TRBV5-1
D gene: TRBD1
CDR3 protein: CASSYRDRDVRRQYF
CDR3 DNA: TGCGCCAGCAGCTACCGGGACAGGGATGTACGTAGGCAGTACTTC

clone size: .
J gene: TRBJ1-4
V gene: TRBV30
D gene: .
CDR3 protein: CASTGVSSEKLFF
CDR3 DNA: TGTGCCTCGACGGGGGTATCGAGTGAAAAACTGTTTTTT

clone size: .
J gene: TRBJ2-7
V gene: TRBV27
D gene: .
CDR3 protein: CASSLTVAHSYEQYF
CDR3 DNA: TGTGCCAGCAGTTTAACGGTAGCGCACTCCTACGAGCAGTACTTC

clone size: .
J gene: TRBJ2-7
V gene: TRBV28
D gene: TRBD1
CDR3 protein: CASSSGTEYEQYF
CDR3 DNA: TGTGCCAGCAGTTCCGGGACAGAATACGAGCAGTACTTC

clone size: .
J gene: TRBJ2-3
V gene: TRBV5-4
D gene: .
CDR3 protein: CASSLGARDTQYF
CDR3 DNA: TGTGCCAGCAGCTTGGGGGCCCGGGATACGCAGTATTTT

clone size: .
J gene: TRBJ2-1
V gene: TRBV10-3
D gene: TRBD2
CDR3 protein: CAISEALTSGSSYNEQFF
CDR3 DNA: TGTGCCATCAGTGAGGCCCTGACTAGCGGGAGCTCCTACAATGAGCAGTTCTTC

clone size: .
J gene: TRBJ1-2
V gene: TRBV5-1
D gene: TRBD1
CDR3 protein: CASSSTGQDPWGYTF
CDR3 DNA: TGCGCCAGCAGCTCCACGGGACAGGACCCGTGGGGCTACACCTTC

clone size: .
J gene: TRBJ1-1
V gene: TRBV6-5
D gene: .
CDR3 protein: CASIETGLSNTEAFF
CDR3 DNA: TGTGCCAGCATAGAGACAGGCCTATCGAACACTGAAGCTTTCTTT

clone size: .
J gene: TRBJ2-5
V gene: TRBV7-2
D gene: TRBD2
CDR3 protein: CASSLAALAGVETQYF
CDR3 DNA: TGTGCCAGCAGCTTAGCGGCGCTAGCGGGGGTGGAGACCCAGTACTTC

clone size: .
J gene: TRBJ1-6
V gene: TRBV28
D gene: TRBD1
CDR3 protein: CASIPGTGLGSPLHF
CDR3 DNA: TGTGCCAGCATACCCGGGACAGGACTTGGTTCACCCCTCCACTTT

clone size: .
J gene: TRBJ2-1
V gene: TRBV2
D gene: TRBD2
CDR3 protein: CASTWTSGSHEQFF
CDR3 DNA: TGTGCCAGCACCTGGACTAGCGGGAGCCATGAGCAGTTCTTC

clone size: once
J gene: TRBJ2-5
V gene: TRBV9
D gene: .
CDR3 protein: CASSAGTTETQYF
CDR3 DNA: TGTGCCAGCAGTGCCGGGACAACGGAGACCCAGTACTTC

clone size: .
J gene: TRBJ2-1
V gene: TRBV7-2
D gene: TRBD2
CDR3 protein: CASSLVSSGRWTYNEQFF
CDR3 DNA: TGTGCCAGCAGCTTAGTCTCTAGCGGGAGATGGACCTACAATGAGCAGTTCTTC

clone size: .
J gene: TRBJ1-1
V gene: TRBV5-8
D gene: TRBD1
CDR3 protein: CASSLDQGGTEAFF
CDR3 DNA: TGTGCCAGCAGCTTGGATCAGGGGGGCACTGAAGCTTTCTTT

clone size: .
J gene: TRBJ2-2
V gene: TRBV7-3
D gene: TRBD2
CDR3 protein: CASSPGLAGRNTGELFF
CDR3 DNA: TGTGCCAGCAGCCCGGGACTAGCGGGACGAAACACCGGGGAGCTGTTTTTT

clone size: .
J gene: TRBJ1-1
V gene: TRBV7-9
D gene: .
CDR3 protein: CASSPQTGPNTEAFF
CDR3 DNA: TGTGCCAGCAGCCCCCAGACAGGACCGAACACTGAAGCTTTCTTT

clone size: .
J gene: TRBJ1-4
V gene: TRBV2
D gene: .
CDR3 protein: CAATVLANEKLFF
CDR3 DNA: TGTGCCGCAACGGTACTAGCTAATGAAAAACTGTTTTTT

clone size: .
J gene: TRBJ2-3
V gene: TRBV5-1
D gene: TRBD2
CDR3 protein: CASSLTQGLATDTQYF
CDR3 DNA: TGCGCCAGCAGCCTCACACAGGGACTAGCGACAGATACGCAGTATTTT

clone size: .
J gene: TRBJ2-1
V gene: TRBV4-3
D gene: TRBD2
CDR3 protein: CASSHGTSGSLGLINEQFF
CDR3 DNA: TGCGCCAGCAGCCACGGGACTAGCGGGAGTTTGGGATTAATCAATGAGCAGTTCTTC

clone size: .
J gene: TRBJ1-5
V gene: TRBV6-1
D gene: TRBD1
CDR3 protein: CASSEYGRGLGQPQHF
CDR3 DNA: TGTGCCAGCAGTGAATACGGCAGGGGGCTCGGTCAGCCCCAGCATTTT

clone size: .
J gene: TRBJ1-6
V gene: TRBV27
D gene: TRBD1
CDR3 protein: CASRTGAVYNSPLHF
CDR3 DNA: TGTGCCAGCAGGACAGGGGCGGTCTATAATTCACCCCTCCACTTT

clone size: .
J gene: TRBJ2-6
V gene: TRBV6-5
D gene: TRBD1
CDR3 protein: CASLTGTGANVLTF
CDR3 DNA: TGTGCCAGCTTGACAGGGACTGGGGCCAACGTCCTGACTTTC

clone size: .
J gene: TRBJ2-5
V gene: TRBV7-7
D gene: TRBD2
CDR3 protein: CASSLGAGGPQETQYF
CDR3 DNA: TGTGCTAGCAGCTTAGGAGCGGGAGGGCCCCAAGAGACCCAGTACTTC

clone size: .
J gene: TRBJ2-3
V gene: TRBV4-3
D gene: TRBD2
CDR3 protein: CASSQGSGASTDTQYF
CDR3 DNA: TGCGCCAGCAGCCAAGGTAGCGGGGCCAGCACAGATACGCAGTATTTT

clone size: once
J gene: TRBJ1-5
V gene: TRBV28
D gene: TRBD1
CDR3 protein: CASSSSGTGGSNQPQHF
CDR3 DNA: TGTGCCAGCAGTTCCTCGGGGACAGGGGGCAGCAATCAGCCCCAGCATTTT

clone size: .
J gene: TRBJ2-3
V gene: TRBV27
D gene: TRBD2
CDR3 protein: CASSFWAGGTDTQYF
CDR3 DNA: TGTGCCAGCAGTTTTTGGGCGGGAGGCACAGATACGCAGTATTTT

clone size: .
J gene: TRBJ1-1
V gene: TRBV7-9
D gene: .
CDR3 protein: CASSAWDTLNTEAFF
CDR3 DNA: TGTGCCAGCAGCGCTTGGGACACCTTGAACACTGAAGCTTTCTTT

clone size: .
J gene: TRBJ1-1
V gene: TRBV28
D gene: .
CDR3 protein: CASSFQMGGLNTEAFF
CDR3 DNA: TGTGCCAGCAGTTTTCAAATGGGAGGGCTGAACACTGAAGCTTTCTTT

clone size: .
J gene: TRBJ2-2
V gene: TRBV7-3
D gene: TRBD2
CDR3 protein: CASSSGLADTGELFF
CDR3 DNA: TGTGCCAGCAGCTCGGGACTAGCTGACACCGGGGAGCTGTTTTTT

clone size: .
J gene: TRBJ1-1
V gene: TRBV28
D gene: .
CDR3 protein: CASRLGTEAFF
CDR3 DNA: TGTGCCAGCAGGCTCGGGACTGAAGCTTTCTTT

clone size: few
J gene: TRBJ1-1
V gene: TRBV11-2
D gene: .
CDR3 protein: CASSLVVSGTEAFF
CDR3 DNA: TGTGCCAGCAGCTTAGTGGTTAGTGGCACTGAAGCTTTCTTT

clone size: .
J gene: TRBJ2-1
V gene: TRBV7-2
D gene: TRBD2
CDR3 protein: CASRIMAGVTYNEQFF
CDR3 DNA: TGTGCCAGCAGAATAATGGCGGGGGTAACCTACAATGAGCAGTTCTTC

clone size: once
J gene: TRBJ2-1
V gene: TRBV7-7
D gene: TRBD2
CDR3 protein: CASSTGLAGGSEQFF
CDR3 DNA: TGTGCTAGCAGTACAGGACTAGCGGGGGGCAGTGAGCAGTTCTTC

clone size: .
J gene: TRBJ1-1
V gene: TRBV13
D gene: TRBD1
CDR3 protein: CASSPNRGPGTEAFF
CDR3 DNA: TGTGCCAGCAGCCCAAACAGGGGGCCGGGCACTGAAGCTTTCTTT

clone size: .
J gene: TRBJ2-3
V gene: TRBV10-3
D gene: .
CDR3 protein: CAISESAVTDTQYF
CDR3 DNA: TGTGCCATCAGTGAGTCGGCAGTCACAGATACGCAGTATTTT

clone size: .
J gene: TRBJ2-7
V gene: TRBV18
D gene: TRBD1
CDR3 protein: CASSPAGGLSSYEQYF
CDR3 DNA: TGTGCCAGCTCACCAGCAGGGGGCCTCAGCTCCTACGAGCAGTACTTC

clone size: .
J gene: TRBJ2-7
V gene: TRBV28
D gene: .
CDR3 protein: CASSFGLTQNSYEQYF
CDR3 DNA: TGTGCCAGCAGTTTCGGACTAACCCAAAACTCCTACGAGCAGTACTTC